This T cell receptor beta chain stems from a study of shared clonotypes between healthy human individuals. Study information: With ages of 18 to 49, the donors were a couple of women and a few men.

Repertoires were generated with immunoSEQ multiplex PCR, while TCRdb's copy carries only in-frame clones and drops some. The repertoire consists of fewer than 650,000 clones, with roughly four fifths occurring once and the leading ten covering around 12%. Germline values: CDR1 SGHTA, CDR2 FQGNSA. The CDR3 totals 13 residues. Trimming removed 3 bases from V and 7 bases from J, with 10 bases in between. The donors were all Caucasian adults (living in Nashville, Tennessee). In unsorted samples, genomic DNA was obtained using roughly 90 million PBMCs. This chain links TRBV7-2 with TRBJ2-1; maybe TRBD2 (5 bases). The receptor comes from a woman aged 40 to 55 in good health. Some clones in this sample may be carry-over from other donors' samples. Sequencing was done on a sample of PBMCs. The CDR3 is CASSFNGLNEQFF. The DNA for the CDR3 is TGTGCCAGCAGCTTCAACGGACTTAATGAGCAGTTCTTC.